This TCR beta chain was identified in a study of blood T cell repertoires in COVID-19 (dated by TCRdb to 2019 to 2021). Regarding the research as a whole: Collaborator samples came from the United States, Italy and Spain and covered acute and convalescent phases of COVID-19. The prospective study material was composed of cDNA or gDNA derived from T cells, B-cell-depleted T cells, or PBMCs. Subjects who had been exposed to COVID-19, were actively infected with it, or had recovered from it provided the deeply sampled blood TCRbeta repertoires that made up the dataset. The repertoires were released in a freely available public database meant as a resource for research on the immune response to SARS-CoV-2. The samples were drawn from two sources: the first 160 participants of the ongoing ImmuneRACE study, and fewer than 1,500 subjects contributed by 6 global collaborators. A de-identified subject ID, COVID-19 status, age in years and sex were almost always included in the sample metadata. Where HLA class I and class II types were available, the types were taken from metadata supplied by the sample provider, not from assay-based typing. Study-level results and caveats: The quantity of clinical and demographic metadata differed by source and by participant and was supplied without curation.

This clone was recorded once. This clone's antigen is unknown. No per-base quality is available; no much larger clone lies one base away. V lost 1 base and J lost 5 bases; the stretch between them is 16 bases long. The CDR3 spans 16 residues, from the cysteine through the phenylalanine. The DNA shown is the 48-base CDR3, in frame from base 1. The germline V gene (reference sequence) provides CDR1 SEHNR and CDR2 FQNEAQ. At one collaborating source in Seattle, patients were enrolled during active infection and were followed longitudinally through the course of disease. The collaborating institutions used their own protocols to collect whole blood in K2EDTA tubes. For TCRbeta analysis, collaborators shipped samples as frozen whole blood, isolated PBMCs, or DNA extracted from either of those sample types. The immunoSEQ Assay, a bias-controlled multiplex PCR, was used to amplify TCRbeta CDR3 regions from genomic DNA. As for the authors' bioinformatics: Nucleated cell counts per sample were estimated from amplification of reference gene primers within the assay. Sequence reads were collapsed and filtered to measure the absolute abundance of every unique TCRbeta CDR3 rearrangement. For each sample, productive Simpson clonality was calculated as the square root of Simpson's diversity index across productive rearrangements. TCRdb limited this immuneACCESS table to in-frame rearrangements with V and J called. A share of clones is missing; checked studies link under half to unresolved V genes, and the rest is unexplained. V and J calls and clone size follow that table, whereas D and trimming were derived from the DNA. A total of around 180,000 clones appear in this sample, around 80% of them only once. The top ten clones comprise approximately 12% of the sample.

The V and J segments used are TRBV7-9 and TRBJ2-3, with a tentative D gene TRBD2 over 5 matching bases. Sequencing was carried out using peripheral blood. This clonotype was sampled from an elderly woman with COVID-19, enrolled during active disease. The sequenced DNA is TGTGCCAGCAGCTTAGATTTCACGGGGTTTGGAGATACGCAGTATTTT. Its product reads: CASSLDFTGFGDTQYF.